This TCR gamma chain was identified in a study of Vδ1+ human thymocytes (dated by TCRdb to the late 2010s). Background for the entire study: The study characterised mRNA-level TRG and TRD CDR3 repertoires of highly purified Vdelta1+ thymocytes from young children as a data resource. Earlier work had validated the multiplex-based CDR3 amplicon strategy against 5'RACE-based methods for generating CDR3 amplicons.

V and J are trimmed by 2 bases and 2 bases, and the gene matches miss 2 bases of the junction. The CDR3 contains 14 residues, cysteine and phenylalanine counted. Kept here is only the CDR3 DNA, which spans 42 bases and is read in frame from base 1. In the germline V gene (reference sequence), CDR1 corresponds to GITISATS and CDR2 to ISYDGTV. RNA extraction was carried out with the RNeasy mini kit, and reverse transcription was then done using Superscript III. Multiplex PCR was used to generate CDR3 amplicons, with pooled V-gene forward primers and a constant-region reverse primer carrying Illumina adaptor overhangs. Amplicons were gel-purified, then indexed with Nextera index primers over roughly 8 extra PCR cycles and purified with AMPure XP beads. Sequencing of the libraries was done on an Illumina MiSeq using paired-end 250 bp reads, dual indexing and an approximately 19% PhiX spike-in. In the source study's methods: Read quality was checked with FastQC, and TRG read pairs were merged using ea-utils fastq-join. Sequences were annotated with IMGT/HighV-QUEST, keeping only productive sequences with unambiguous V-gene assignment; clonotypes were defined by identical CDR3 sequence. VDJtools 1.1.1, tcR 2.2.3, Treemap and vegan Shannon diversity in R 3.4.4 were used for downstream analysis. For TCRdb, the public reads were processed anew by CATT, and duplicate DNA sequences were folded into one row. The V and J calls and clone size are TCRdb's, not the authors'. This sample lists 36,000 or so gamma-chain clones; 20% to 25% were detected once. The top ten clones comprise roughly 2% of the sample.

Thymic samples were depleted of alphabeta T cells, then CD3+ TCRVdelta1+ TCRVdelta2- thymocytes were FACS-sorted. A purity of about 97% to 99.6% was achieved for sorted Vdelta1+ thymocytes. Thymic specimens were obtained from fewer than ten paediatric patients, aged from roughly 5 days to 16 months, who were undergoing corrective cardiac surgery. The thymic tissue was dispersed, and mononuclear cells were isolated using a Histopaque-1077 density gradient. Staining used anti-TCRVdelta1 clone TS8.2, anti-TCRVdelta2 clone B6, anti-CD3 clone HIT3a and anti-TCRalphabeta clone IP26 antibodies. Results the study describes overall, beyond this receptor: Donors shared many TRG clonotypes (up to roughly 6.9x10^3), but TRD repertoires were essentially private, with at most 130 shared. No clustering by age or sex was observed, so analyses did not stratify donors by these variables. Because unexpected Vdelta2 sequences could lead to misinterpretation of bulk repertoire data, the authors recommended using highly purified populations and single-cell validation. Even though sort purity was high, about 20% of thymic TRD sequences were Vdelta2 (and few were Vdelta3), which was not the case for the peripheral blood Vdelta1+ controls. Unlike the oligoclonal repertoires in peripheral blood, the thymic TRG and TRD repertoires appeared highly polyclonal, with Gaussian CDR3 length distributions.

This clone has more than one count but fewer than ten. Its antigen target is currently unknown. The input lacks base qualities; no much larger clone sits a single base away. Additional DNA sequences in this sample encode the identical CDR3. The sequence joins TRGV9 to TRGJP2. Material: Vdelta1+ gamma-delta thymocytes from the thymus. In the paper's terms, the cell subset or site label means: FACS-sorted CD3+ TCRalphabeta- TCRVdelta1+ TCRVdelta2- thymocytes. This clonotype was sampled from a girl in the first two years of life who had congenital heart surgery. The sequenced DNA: TGTGCCTTGTGGGAGGACAGTAGTGATTGGATCAAGACGTTT. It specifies CALWEDSSDWIKTF.